The 19 T cell receptor beta chains presented below share a single source sample, sequenced in a study of neurological immune-mediated disorders. Described time point: technical triplicate 3. TCRdb redid the calling of the 5' RACE reads with MiXCR, one entry per CDR3 protein. The repertoire has just under 45,000 distinct CDR3 sequences, roughly 21% of them found once; the top ten carry almost 4.5%. Source material: PBMCs. These receptors all stem from a man aged 55 to 70 with HTLV-1-associated myelopathy (HAM/TSP).

This clonotype was detected many times. The chain uses TRBV28 and TRBJ2-1; D gene unclear. V dropped 3 bases and J dropped 5 bases, with 11 bases sitting between them. The CDR3 covers 14 residues. The germline V gene encodes CDR1 MDHEN and CDR2 SYDVKM. CDR3: CASSFAISNNEQFF. The CDR3, as DNA: TGTGCCAGCAGTTTTGCCATAAGCAACAATGAGCAGTTCTTC.

This clonotype came up many times. This sequence joins TRBV5-1 and TRBJ2-5; 10 bases are a match to TRBD2. With 5 bases clipped from V and 3 bases from J, the junction kept 10 bases outside the gene matches. The CDR3 has 16 amino acids. Germline V gives CDR1 SGHRS, CDR2 YFSETQ. The CDR3 sequence: CASRYSSGRLEETQYF. The CDR3 coding sequence is TGCGCCAGCAGATATTCTAGCGGGAGACTGGAAGAGACCCAGTACTTC.

This clonotype was counted many times. This chain joins TRBV6-2 or TRBV6-3 and TRBJ2-7, with 8 bases that match TRBD1. CDR1 is MNHEY, CDR2 SVGEGT, per germline. The CDR3 contains 13 residues. With 6 bases clipped from V and 7 bases from J, the junction kept 8 bases outside the gene matches. For the CDR3, the DNA is TGTGCCAGCAGCCTGACAGGGGCAGGAGAGCAGTACTTC. Its protein product is CASSLTGAGEQYF.

This clonotype has at least ten counts. The V and J genes are TRBV6-6 and TRBJ2-6, with a possible D match to TRBD2 (7 bases). CDR1 MNHNY and CDR2 SVGAGI come from the germline V gene (reference sequence). Between the trimmed V and J ends, which lost 7 bases and 0 bases, there was a span of 13 bases. CDR3 length equals 16 residues. CDR3 loop: CASTPRGRSGANVLTF. The CDR3 DNA sequence: TGTGCCAGCACCCCGCGGGGGCGCTCTGGGGCCAACGTCCTGACTTTC.

This clonotype was found many times. The rearrangement links TRBV7-3 to TRBJ2-2; no clear D gene. The V end was cut by 2 bases, the J end by 6 bases, with 19 bases between. Germline CDR1 is SGHTA and CDR2 is FQGTGA. CDR3 length: 17 residues. The CDR3 is CASSLWGAANNPGELFF. CDR3 DNA: TGTGCCAGCAGCTTATGGGGTGCAGCGAACAACCCCGGGGAGCTGTTTTTT.

This clonotype has at least ten counts. This chain uses TRBV5-1 with TRBJ2-2; possibly TRBD1 or TRBD2 for D (5 bases each). Germline loops: CDR1 SGHRS, CDR2 YFSETQ. The CDR3 has 19 amino acids. With 2 bases removed from V and 1 base from J, the gap between germline ends came to 21 bases. In DNA form, the CDR3 reads TGCGCCAGCAGCTTCGGGCCCTCCATGGGACCGATGAACACCGGGGAGCTGTTTTTT. Protein sequence: CASSFGPSMGPMNTGELFF. The full variable domain, in which reference TRBV5-1 and TRBJ2-2 provide the parts outside the CDR3, is KAGVTQTPRYLIKTRGQQVTLSCSPISGHRSVSWYQQTPGQGLQFLFEYFSETQRNKGNFPGRFSGRQFSNSRSEMNVSTLELGDSALYLCASSFGPSMGPMNTGELFFGEGSRLTVL.

This chain's CDR3 is CSAPRGTSGTDTQYF. The CDR3 DNA reads TGCAGTGCTCCCCGAGGGACTAGCGGCACAGATACGCAGTATTTT. The chain recombines TRBV20-1 with TRBJ2-3, with 10 bases fitting TRBD2. V lost 5 bases and J lost 1; bases outside the gene matches: 6. The CDR3 extends over 15 amino acids. CDR1 and CDR2 (germline): DFQATT, SNEGSKA (reference sequence).

In its sample, this clonotype was seen many times. The J gene is TRBJ2-4, the V gene TRBV3-1; TRBD2 matches 10 bases. CDR3 size: 20 residues. Germline V gene lookup returns CDR1 LGHDT and CDR2 YNNKEL (reference sequence). V was pared by 3 bases and J by 0 bases, with 14 bases of the junction left unmatched. The CDR3 spells CASSQALAGAGDGAKNIQYF. The CDR3 nucleotides read TGTGCCAGCAGCCAGGCCCTAGCGGGAGCCGGAGATGGAGCCAAAAACATTCAGTACTTC. The full variable domain, rest sourced from reference TRBV3-1 and TRBJ2-4, is DTAVSQTPKYLVTQMGNDKSIKCEQNLGHDTMYWYKQDSKKFLKIMFSYNNKELIINETVPNRFSPKSPDKAHLNLHINSLELGDSAVYFCASSQALAGAGDGAKNIQYFGAGTRLSVL.

In regard to this clonotype: This may arise from a read error, as a much more abundant clone is one base away. The chain employs TRBV5-1 and TRBJ2-3; D could derive from TRBD1 or TRBD2 (5 bases each). This CDR3 has 17 residues. Per the germline V gene, CDR1 is SGHRS and CDR2 is YFSETQ. The germline V and J ends were trimmed by 4 bases and 0 bases, with 18 bases remaining between them. CDR3 region: CASSTLGRIDSTDTQYF. As DNA, the CDR3 is TGCGCCAGCAGCACCTTGGGACGGATTGACAGCACAGATACGCAGTATTTT.

This clonotype was seen many times. This chain uses TRBV5-1 with TRBJ2-6; D is unresolved. The CDR3 has 15 amino acids. Looked up from germline, CDR1 is SGHRS and CDR2 is YFSETQ. The V gene lost 0 bases and the J gene lost 1 base, with 5 bases spanning the gap. The CDR3 protein is CASSLGSSGANVLTF. The CDR3 nucleotides are TGCGCCAGCAGCTTGGGCTCGTCTGGGGCCAACGTCCTGACTTTC.

This clonotype has at least ten counts. V is TRBV5-1 and J is TRBJ2-5; 11 positions agree with TRBD2. This CDR3 is built from 17 residues. CDR1 and CDR2 from the germline V gene are SGHRS and YFSETQ. J lost 2 bases, V lost 4 bases, and 10 bases had no gene match. The CDR3 reads CASSAIMTSGTQETQYF. The CDR3 DNA sequence: TGCGCCAGCAGCGCCATTATGACTAGCGGGACACAAGAGACCCAGTACTTC.

At least ten counts were recorded for this clonotype. The J gene is TRBJ1-1, the V gene TRBV20-1, with D perhaps matching TRBD1 (6 bases). The V gene's germline CDR1 is DFQATT and CDR2 SNEGSKA (reference sequence). CDR3 length: 13 amino acids. V was pared by 6 bases and J by 5 bases, with 16 bases between. CDR3 DNA sequence: TGCAGTGCCCCGACGGGGGGCGAGACTGAAGCTTTCTTT. Translated: CSAPTGGETEAFF.

This clonotype was observed at least ten times. The V call is TRBV24-1, the J call TRBJ2-3, with TRBD2 identical over 9 bases. CDR1 and CDR2 from the germline V gene are KGHDR and SFDVKD. The CDR3 is made up of 16 amino acids. Unmatched junction bases numbered 6, after V lost 3 bases and J lost 3 bases. The CDR3 loop is CATSDTGLAKTDTQYF. Here the CDR3 DNA reads TGTGCCACCAGTGATACGGGACTAGCCAAAACAGATACGCAGTATTTT.

This clonotype was seen many times. The chain uses TRBV14 and TRBJ2-3; D is unclear. Trimming removed 4 bases at V and 6 bases at J, with 11 bases between. This CDR3 is built from 13 residues. Germline V gene lookup returns CDR1 SGHDN and CDR2 FVKESK. Written as DNA, the CDR3 is TGTGCCAGCAGCCCGTTTCAGTCTGATACGCAGTATTTT. Translation: CASSPFQSDTQYF.

V is TRBV3-1 and J is TRBJ2-1; the D gene is possibly TRBD2 (6 bases). V lost 5 bases and J 12 bases, leaving 20 bases between the germline ends. Germline CDR1 and CDR2: LGHDT and YNNKEL (reference sequence). CDR3 size: 14 residues. The CDR3 DNA reads TGTGCCAGCAGCTCCCCTGGTTCGGAGGGGTCGCAGTTCTTC. This gives the protein CASSSPGSEGSQFF.

This clonotype was found many times. The V gene is TRBV5-5, the J gene TRBJ2-7; 12 bases agree with TRBD2. Per germline, CDR1 SGHKS and CDR2 YYEKEE (reference sequence). The CDR3 has 15 residues. J gave up 6 bases and V 6 bases, and 10 bases lay outside the gene matches. The CDR3 is CASTKTSGRSLEQYF. The CDR3 DNA follows: TGTGCCAGCACGAAGACTAGCGGGAGATCCCTCGAGCAGTACTTC.

This clonotype was recorded at least ten times. The chain carries TRBV28 and TRBJ2-7; the match to TRBD1 covers 8 bases. This CDR3 contains 14 residues. Trimming took 6 bases from V and 4 from J; bases not matched to a gene: 8. Per the germline V gene, CDR1 is MDHEN and CDR2 is SYDVKM. CDR3 sequence (DNA): TGTGCCAGCAGCCTACAGGGGGTGACATACGAGCAGTACTTC. Translated: CASSLQGVTYEQYF. Supplemented by reference TRBV28 and TRBJ2-7, the full variable domain reads DVKVTQSSRYLVKRTGEKVFLECVQDMDHENMFWYRQDPGLGLRLIYFSYDVKMKEKGDIPEGYSVSREKKERFSLILESASTNQTSMYLCASSLQGVTYEQYFGPGTRLTVT.

Many counts were recorded for this clonotype. The rearrangement links TRBV5-1 to TRBJ2-6; D ambiguous. Between the trimmed V and J ends, which lost 0 bases and 4 bases, there was a span of 8 bases. The CDR3 length is 15 residues. Germline V lookup: CDR1 SGHRS, CDR2 YFSETQ. DNA of the CDR3: TGCGCCAGCAGCTTGGACGCCCTGGGGGCCAACGTCCTGACTTTC. This sequence encodes CASSLDALGANVLTF.

Many counts were recorded for this clonotype. The chain couples TRBV7-9 to TRBJ2-2, with TRBD2 matching 12 bases. The junction had 1 base not matched to a gene; V was cut back by 1 base and J by 1 base. Germline-derived CDR1 and CDR2 are SEHNR and FQNEAQ (reference sequence). The CDR3 has 17 amino acids. As DNA, the CDR3 is TGTGCCAGCAGCTTAGGGACTAGCGGGGAGAACACCGGGGAGCTGTTTTTT. Protein sequence: CASSLGTSGENTGELFF.